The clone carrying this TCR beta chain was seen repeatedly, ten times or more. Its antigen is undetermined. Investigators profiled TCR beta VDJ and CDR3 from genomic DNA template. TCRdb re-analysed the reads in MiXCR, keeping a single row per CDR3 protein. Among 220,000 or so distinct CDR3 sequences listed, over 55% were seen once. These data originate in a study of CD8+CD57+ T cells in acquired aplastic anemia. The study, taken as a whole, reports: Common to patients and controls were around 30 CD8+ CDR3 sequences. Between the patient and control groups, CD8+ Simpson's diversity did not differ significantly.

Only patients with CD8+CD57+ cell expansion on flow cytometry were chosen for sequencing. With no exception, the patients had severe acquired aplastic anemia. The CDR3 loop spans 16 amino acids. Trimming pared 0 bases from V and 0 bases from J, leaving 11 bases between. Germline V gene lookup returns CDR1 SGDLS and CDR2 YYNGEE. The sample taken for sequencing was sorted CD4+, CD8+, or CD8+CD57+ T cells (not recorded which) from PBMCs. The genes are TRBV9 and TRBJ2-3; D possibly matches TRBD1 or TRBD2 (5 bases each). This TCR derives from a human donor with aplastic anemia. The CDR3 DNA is TGTGCCAGCAGCGTAGATAGGGGCGGGAGCACAGATACGCAGTATTTT. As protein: CASSVDRGGSTDTQYF.